This TCR beta chain was documented in a study of molecular identifiers for immune sequencing clone quantification. Looking at the study overall: Five aliquots were made in replicates from the RNA of roughly 20,000 or 100,000 naive CD8 cells, and four were sequenced. Study results and caveats: Clones exceeding 20 RNA copies carried over 97% of effector molecules but under 1% of naive-cell molecules.

The germline CDR1 and CDR2 sequences are SEHNR and FQNEAQ (reference sequence). With 4 bases removed from V and 3 bases from J, the gap between germline ends came to 10 bases. The CDR3 is 14 residues long. This clonotype came up a few times. Its antigen remains unidentified. A CD8+CD4-CCR7+CD45RA+ gate was used to sort naive CD8 T cells. It was with previously described methods and listed TCR primers that bulk TCR libraries were made. TCRdb redid the calling of the PCR reads with MiXCR, one entry per CDR3 protein. Of 460,000 or so distinct CDR3 sequences in the sample, 20% to 25% were seen once. The rearrangement links TRBV7-9 to TRBJ2-1; a weak D match, TRBD1 (6 bases). Sample: naive CD8+ T cells from blood, with Jurkat cell RNA spiked in. Subset described: FACS-sorted CD8+CD4-CCR7+CD45RA+ naive T cells. This receptor was obtained from a human donor in good health. Some libraries in this study had Jurkat cell RNA spiked in. The CDR3 sequence: CASSSRTDYNEQFF. CDR3 nucleotide sequence: TGTGCCAGCAGCTCCCGGACAGACTACAATGAGCAGTTCTTC.